This passage covers 4 T cell receptor beta chains from one sample sequenced in a study of blood T cells in healthy people across ages. Next came a second PCR, run for about 6 to 12 cycles, which used a sample-barcoded 5' primer along with a J-beta primer mix. TCRdb re-derived calls from the 5' RACE reads in MiXCR, one entry per CDR3 protein. The sample contains 850,000 to 1,000,000 distinct CDR3 sequences, about 48% of which appear only once. The material sequenced was blood. The source of these receptors is a man under 40 in good health.

The chain uses TRBV6-5 and TRBJ2-5, with TRBD2 matching over 11 bases. Per the germline V gene, CDR1 is MNHEY and CDR2 is SVGAGI. The CDR3 is 15 amino acids. J gave up 3 bases and V 6 bases, and 6 bases lay outside the gene matches. The CDR3 DNA follows: TGTGCCAGCAGACCCGGGACTAGCGGTAAAGAGACCCAGTACTTC. This gives the protein CASRPGTSGKETQYF.

The chain uses TRBV7-2 and TRBJ1-5; maybe TRBD1 (5 bases). The CDR3 is 15 amino acids. CDR1 is SGHTA, CDR2 FQGNSA, per germline. Trimming shortened V by 0 bases and J by 3 bases, and 9 bases separated the two germline ends. CDR3 in amino acids: CASSLALTANQPQHF. The CDR3 coding sequence is TGTGCCAGCAGCTTAGCGCTGACAGCCAATCAGCCCCAGCATTTT.

The sample holds a few counts of this clonotype. The genes are TRBV5-6 and TRBJ1-6; TRBD1 is a possible D gene (5 bases). V was pared by 0 bases and J by 9 bases, with 13 bases between. Germline V CDR1 and CDR2: SGHDT, YYEEEE. This CDR3 comprises 15 residues. CDR3 DNA sequence: TGTGCCAGCAGCTTGGAACAGGCCAGCGGTTCACCCCTCCACTTT. Amino acid sequence: CASSLEQASGSPLHF.

The genes are TRBV11-2 and TRBJ2-1; D remains ambiguous. Germline V gene lookup returns CDR1 SGHAT and CDR2 FQNNGV. Trimming pared 0 bases from V and 6 bases from J, leaving 12 bases between. This CDR3 region has 15 residues. CDR3 sequence: CASSLDQDHSNEQFF. The CDR3 bases are TGTGCCAGCAGCTTAGATCAAGACCACTCCAATGAGCAGTTCTTC. The variable domain in full, with the rest retrieved from reference TRBV11-2 and TRBJ2-1, is EAGVAQSPRYKIIEKRQSVAFWCNPISGHATLYWYQQILGQGPKLLIQFQNNGVVDDSQLPKDRFSAERLKGVDSTLKIQPAKLEDSAVYLCASSLDQDHSNEQFFGPGTRLTVL.